This T cell receptor beta chain was captured in a study of patients and donors after allogeneic stem cell transplantation. TCRdb ran MiXCR on the RT-PCR reads and lists one entry per CDR3 protein. The sample has hundreds of thousands of distinct CDR3 sequences, approximately 16% seen once. Germline V gives CDR1 SNHLY, CDR2 FYNNEI. CDR3 length: 13 amino acids. The junction had 1 base not matched to a gene; V was cut back by 2 bases and J by 3 bases. The clonotype originates from a human donor who was either an allogeneic HSCT recipient or a stem cell or donor lymphocyte infusion donor (not recorded which). It is not recorded whose cells these are; they may come from a transplant donor. Sequencing used blood, either unsorted or a sorted T cell fraction (not recorded which). The chain recombines TRBV2 with TRBJ2-7, with 7 nucleotides matching TRBD1. The CDR3 spells CASSERGRYEQYF. The DNA of the CDR3 is TGTGCCAGCAGTGAAAGGGGGCGCTACGAGCAGTACTTC.